This is a list of T cell receptor beta chains from one sample in a study of shared clonotypes between healthy human individuals. Measured with immunoSEQ multiplex PCR; TCRdb has only the in-frame clones, and not every one. The sample carries hundreds of thousands of clones, around 67% recorded once. Sequencing used memory CD4+ T cells sorted from blood. Receptors were obtained from a woman in her thirties in good health. The CDR3 runs from the conserved cysteine through the conserved F or W. Size tells how often a clone was seen (once, few, many) or the class of an expanded clone, and some rows leave it out.

v_call clone_size cdr3_aa
TRBV28 . CASTLTSGFSYEQYF
TRBV5-1 . CASSLAYDRDPPGELFF
TRBV4-1 . CASSQVGPKLESYNEQFF
TRBV19 once CASTKTLIGTGELFF
TRBV7-3 . CASSLMIAGGASTDTQYF
TRBV28 . CASSPWGSGTEAFF
TRBV10-2 . CASSATGGNQRITEAFF
TRBV28 . CASSSGGANYGYTF
TRBV7-9 . CASSLDSSEDEAFF
TRBV13 . CASSLGTARPGAFF
TRBV5-8 . CASSGGISNEKLFF
TRBV28 . CATGIYEQYF
TRBV6-5 . CASSYGDKGYGYTF
TRBV7-9 . CASSFGGLYGYTF
TRBV10-1 . CASSPGTGFPPQYF
TRBV10-1 . CASSESSGVPFF
TRBV29-1 . CSVGEQGYEQYF
TRBV6-1 . CASSDLAGYQPQHF
TRBV6-1 few CASSEVGLAGFETQYF
TRBV2 . CASRDSPSYEQYF
TRBV6-5 . CASSYSSGRSDTQYF
TRBV11-3 . CASSRRRGAYGYTF
TRBV28 . CASSLTSGSKFF
TRBV7-3 . CASSLNGGDQPQHF
TRBV6-1 . CASSSPPHRSYGYTF
TRBV7-8 . CASSPRTDHGYGYTF
TRBV28 once CASTLTGVYEQYF
TRBV4-1 . CASSQQGARGYTF
TRBV19 . CASRLDRAGTEAFF
TRBV7-6 . CASSLVVAGGETQYF
TRBV6-1 . CASSERLTINTEAFF
TRBV2 . CASSTGGQGLYGYTF
TRBV27 . CASSLWLSGEQFF
TRBV5-6 . CASNFWKLRDRSYEQYF
TRBV7-4 . CASSLGFVGKRERYNEQFF
TRBV6-6 . CASRDRNQPQHF
TRBV6-6 . CASSYSSYPQPSEQYF
TRBV11-3 few CASSLGTSHEDTQYF
TRBV7-9 . CASSTGAQGLIPYEQYF
TRBV25-1 few CASGMRAYEQYF
TRBV11-3 many CASSLGTFGTGELFF
TRBV18 once CASSPRDGGETQYF
TRBV28 . CASSLLGREAHGEQYF
TRBV28 few CASSLTGGIGYEQYF
TRBV25-1 . CASSVGGGYTEAFF
TRBV6-1 few CASSEGTGGGNTIYF
TRBV5-1 . CASSSSGSRADTQYF
TRBV7-8 . CASRTTGHTEAFF
TRBV11-2 once CASSLGLNTGELFF
TRBV28 . CASIPSTSESYEQYF
TRBV2 few CASSLDSNQPQHF
TRBV7-8 . CASTYAGANVLTF
TRBV9 . CASRGSGTTIPPGANVLTF
TRBV7-2 . CASSLGDGHTETQYF